The 13 T cell receptor beta chains in this list originate from one sample, sequenced in a study. Tregs were sorted as CD4+CD25+CD127-/low cells. TRBV12-4/TRBJ1-2 clonotypes were amplified with adaptor-ligated barcode primers. Each CDR3 protein gets one entry after TCRdb re-called the multiplex PCR reads with MiXCR. The repertoire holds approximately 2,600 distinct CDR3 sequences, 2% to 2.5% seen once, with about 10% in the top ten. Source material: tumor-infiltrating Tregs sorted from the breast tumor. These receptors all stem from a female donor with breast cancer.

By share of the sample, this clonotype is medium-sized (0.01 to 0.1%). The J gene is TRBJ1-2, the V gene TRBV12-3 or TRBV12-4, with D tentatively TRBD1 (5 bases). CDR3 length: 14 residues. Between the trimmed V and J ends, which lost 5 bases and 5 bases, there was a span of 15 bases. CDR3 DNA sequence: TGTGCCAGCAGTCCCTTGGCAGGGTATTATGGCTACACCTTC. It encodes CASSPLAGYYGYTF.

In its sample, this clonotype is medium-sized. V gene TRBV12-3 or TRBV12-4 combines with J gene TRBJ1-2; D uncertain. V was cut by 5 bases and J by 2 bases, with 15 bases left in between. The CDR3 totals 15 residues. The CDR3 region is CASSSLIGLNYGYTF. The CDR3 DNA reads TGTGCCAGCAGTAGTTTAATAGGCCTCAACTATGGCTACACCTTC.

In its sample, this clonotype is medium-sized (0.01 to 0.1%). This chain uses TRBV12-3 or TRBV12-4 with TRBJ1-2; no reliable D call. This CDR3 is 11 amino acids long. V lost 6 bases to trimming and J lost 8 bases, with 10 bases between them. The CDR3 DNA reads as TGTGCCAGCAGCCGGGTAGGCGGCTACACCTTC. Protein product: CASSRVGGYTF.

By frequency in the sample, this clonotype is medium-sized. The V call is TRBV12-3 or TRBV12-4, the J call TRBJ1-2; no reliable D call. This CDR3 is 11 amino acids long. Trimming cost V 5 bases and J 11 bases, with 12 bases left between them. The CDR3 DNA is TGTGCCAGCAGTCTCCGGCGCGGTTACACCTTC. It is translated as CASSLRRGYTF.

By sample fraction, this clonotype is medium-sized (0.01 to 0.1%). The rearrangement links TRBV12-3 or TRBV12-4 to TRBJ1-2, with TRBD1 as a possible D gene (5 bases). The CDR3 is made up of 14 amino acids. V was clipped by 3 bases and J by 1 base, with 9 bases between them. The CDR3 region has the DNA TGTGCCAGCAGTTTTACAGGTAGTAACTATGGCTACACCTTC. This codes for CASSFTGSNYGYTF.

This clonotype has a count of ten or more. The CDR3 region has the DNA TGTGCCAGCAGTTTAGACCAACAGGGAAGGAATGGCTACACCTTC. This gives the protein CASSLDQQGRNGYTF. This rearrangement joins TRBV12-3 or TRBV12-4 to TRBJ1-2; possible D gene TRBD1, 6 bases. Deletions cut 1 base from V and 6 bases from J, with 15 bases between. The CDR3 runs 15 residues.

By share, this clonotype counts as medium-sized (0.01 to 0.1%). The V gene is TRBV12-3 or TRBV12-4, the J gene TRBJ1-2, with D possibly matching TRBD1 (6 bases). This CDR3 has 14 residues. V was clipped by 5 bases and J by 7 bases, with 17 bases between them. CDR3: CASSPQITGRGYTF. The CDR3 bases are TGTGCCAGCAGTCCGCAAATCACAGGGCGTGGCTACACCTTC.

This clonotype counts as medium-sized (0.01 to 0.1%). The gene calls are TRBV12-3 or TRBV12-4 and TRBJ1-2; D gene unclear. The CDR3 loop spans 12 amino acids. The V gene lost 3 bases and the J gene lost 7 bases, with 9 bases spanning the gap. The CDR3 protein is CASSFGSGGYTF. CDR3 sequence (DNA): TGTGCCAGCAGTTTTGGGTCGGGTGGCTACACCTTC.

In its sample, this clonotype is medium-sized. The J gene is TRBJ1-2, the V gene TRBV12-3 or TRBV12-4; D is unclear. V was trimmed by 5 bases and J by 4 bases, leaving 17 bases between them. CDR3 length equals 15 residues. The CDR3 loop reads CASSPLSDVVYGYTF. CDR3 bases: TGTGCCAGCAGTCCATTATCCGACGTGGTCTATGGCTACACCTTC.

In this sample, this clonotype is medium-sized. The rearrangement links TRBV12-3 or TRBV12-4 to TRBJ1-2; TRBD1 is a possible D gene (6 bases). The CDR3 is made up of 16 amino acids. V was trimmed by 0 bases and J by 7 bases, leaving 18 bases between them. In DNA, the CDR3 is TGTGCCAGCAGTTTAGCGCTTCATCCAGGGGCGGGTGGCTACACCTTC. Residues: CASSLALHPGAGGYTF.

This clonotype is categorized as medium-sized (0.01 to 0.1%). The gene calls are TRBV12-3 or TRBV12-4 and TRBJ1-2; perhaps TRBD1 as D (6 bases). CDR3 length: 14 residues. V was shortened by 2 bases and J by 1 base, with 8 bases between the two germline ends. The CDR3 spells CASSLTGINYGYTF. The CDR3 bases are TGTGCCAGCAGTTTAACAGGGATTAACTATGGCTACACCTTC.

This clonotype was detected ten times or more. The CDR3: CASRRAVNYGYTF. The CDR3 DNA follows: TGTGCCAGTAGAAGGGCGGTGAACTATGGCTACACCTTC. The V call is TRBV12-3 or TRBV12-4, the J call TRBJ1-2; D remains unclear. The CDR3 is 13 amino acids. V lost 9 bases to trimming and J lost 2 bases, with 13 bases between them.

Within the sample, this clonotype is medium-sized (0.01 to 0.1%). The V call is TRBV12-3 or TRBV12-4, the J call TRBJ1-2; no reliable D call. The CDR3 spans 16 residues. V was clipped by 6 bases and J by 6 bases, with 23 bases between them. This CDR3 is CASSPGRARKGDGYTF. In DNA, the CDR3 is TGTGCCAGCAGCCCCGGCCGGGCCCGAAAGGGAGATGGCTACACCTTC.